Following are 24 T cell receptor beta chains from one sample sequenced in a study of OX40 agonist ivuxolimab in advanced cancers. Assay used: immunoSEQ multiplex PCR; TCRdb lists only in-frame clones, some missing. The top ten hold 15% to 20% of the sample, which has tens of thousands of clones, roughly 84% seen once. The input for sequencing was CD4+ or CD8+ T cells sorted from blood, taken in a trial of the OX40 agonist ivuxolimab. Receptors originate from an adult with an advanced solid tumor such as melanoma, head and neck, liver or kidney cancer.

In nucleotides, the CDR3 is TGTGCCAGCAAGAGGGGTCCAAACAATGAGCAGTTCTTC. Residues: CASKRGPNNEQFF. This chain links TRBV5-8 with TRBJ2-1, with D perhaps being TRBD1 or TRBD2 (5 bases each). The V gene lost 6 bases and the J gene lost 5 bases, with 12 bases spanning the gap. From germline, CDR1 is SGHTS and CDR2 YDEGEE. The CDR3 is 13 amino acids.

CDR3 nucleotides: TGCGCCAGCAGCTTGACTAGCTCAACGAACACCGGGGAGCTGTTTTTT. Protein: CASSLTSSTNTGELFF. The chain combines TRBV5-1 with TRBJ2-2; D is possibly TRBD2 (6 bases). Trimming left V 1 base short and J 0 bases short, with 10 bases between. The CDR3 sequence is 16 residues long. Germline lookup yields CDR1 SGHRS and CDR2 YFSETQ.

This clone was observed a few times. In DNA form, the CDR3 reads TGTGCCACCAGCACCCCATTTGGGGGCGCGAGCTATGGCTACACCTTC. It translates to CATSTPFGGASYGYTF. The chain links TRBV15 to TRBJ1-2, with D possibly TRBD1 on 6 matching bases. This CDR3 is 16 amino acids long. Looked up from germline, CDR1 is LNHNV and CDR2 is YYDKDF (reference sequence). V was pared by 4 bases and J by 4 bases, with 19 bases between.

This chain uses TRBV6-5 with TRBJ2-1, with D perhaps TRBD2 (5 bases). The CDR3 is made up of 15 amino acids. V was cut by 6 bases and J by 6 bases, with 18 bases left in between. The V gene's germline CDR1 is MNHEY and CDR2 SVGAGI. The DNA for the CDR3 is TGTGCCAGCAGCCCTAGACCCACGGGGAGCAATGAGCAGTTCTTC. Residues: CASSPRPTGSNEQFF.

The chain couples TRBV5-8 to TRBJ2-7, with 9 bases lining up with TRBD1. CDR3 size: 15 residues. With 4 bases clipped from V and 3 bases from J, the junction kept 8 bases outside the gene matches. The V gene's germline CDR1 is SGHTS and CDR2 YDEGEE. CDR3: CASSRGTGNLYEQYF. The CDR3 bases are TGTGCCAGCAGCCGCGGGACAGGGAATCTCTACGAGCAGTACTTC. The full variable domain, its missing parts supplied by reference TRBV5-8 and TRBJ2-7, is EAGVTQSPTHLIKTRGQQATLRCSPISGHTSVYWYQQALGLGLQFLLWYDEGEERNRGNFPPRFSGRQFPNYSSELNVNALELEDSALYLCASSRGTGNLYEQYFGPGTRLTVT.

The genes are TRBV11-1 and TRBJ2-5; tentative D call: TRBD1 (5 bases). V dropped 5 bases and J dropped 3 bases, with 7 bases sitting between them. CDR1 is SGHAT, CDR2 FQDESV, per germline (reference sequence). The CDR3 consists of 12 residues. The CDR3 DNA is TGTGCCAGCAGCCTGACAGAAGAGACCCAGTACTTC. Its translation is CASSLTEETQYF.

As DNA, the CDR3 is TGTGCCAGCAGTTATATAGCGGTAGATACGCAGTATTTT. This gives the protein CASSYIAVDTQYF. The chain carries TRBV6-8 and TRBJ2-3; possible D gene TRBD2, 6 bases. The germline V gene has CDR1 MNHGY and CDR2 SAAAGT. V was clipped by 3 bases and J by 5 bases, with 9 bases between them. This CDR3 spans 13 amino acids.

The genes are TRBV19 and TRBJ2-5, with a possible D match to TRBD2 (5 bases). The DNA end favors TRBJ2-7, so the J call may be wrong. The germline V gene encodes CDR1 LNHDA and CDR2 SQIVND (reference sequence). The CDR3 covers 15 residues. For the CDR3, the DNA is TGTGCCAGTAGTATCGGACTCGCACCCACCTACGAGCAGTACTTC. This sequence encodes CASSIGLAPTYEQYF.

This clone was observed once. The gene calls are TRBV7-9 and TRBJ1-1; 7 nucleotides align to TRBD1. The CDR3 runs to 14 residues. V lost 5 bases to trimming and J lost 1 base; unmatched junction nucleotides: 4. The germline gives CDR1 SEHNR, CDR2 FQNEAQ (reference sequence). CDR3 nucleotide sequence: TGTGCCAGCAGCAGGACAGGAGAGAACACTGAAGCTTTCTTT. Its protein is CASSRTGENTEAFF.

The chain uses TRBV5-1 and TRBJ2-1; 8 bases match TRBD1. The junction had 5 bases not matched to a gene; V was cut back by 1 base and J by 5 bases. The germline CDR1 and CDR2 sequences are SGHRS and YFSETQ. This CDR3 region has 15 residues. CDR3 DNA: TGCGCCAGCAGCTTGCAGGGGGCGAGGAACAATGAGCAGTTCTTC. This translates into CASSLQGARNNEQFF.

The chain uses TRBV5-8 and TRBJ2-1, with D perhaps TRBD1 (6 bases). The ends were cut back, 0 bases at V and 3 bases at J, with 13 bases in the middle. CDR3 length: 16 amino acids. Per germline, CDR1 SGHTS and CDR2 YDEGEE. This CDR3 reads CASSLGGRGFYNEQFF. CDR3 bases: TGTGCCAGCAGCTTGGGCGGCAGGGGATTCTACAATGAGCAGTTCTTC. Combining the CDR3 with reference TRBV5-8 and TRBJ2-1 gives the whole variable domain EAGVTQSPTHLIKTRGQQATLRCSPISGHTSVYWYQQALGLGLQFLLWYDEGEERNRGNFPPRFSGRQFPNYSSELNVNALELEDSALYLCASSLGGRGFYNEQFFGPGTRLTVL.

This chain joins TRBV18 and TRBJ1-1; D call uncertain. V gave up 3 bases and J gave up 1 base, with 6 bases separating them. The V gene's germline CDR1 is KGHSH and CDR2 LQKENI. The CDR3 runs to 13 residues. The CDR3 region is CASSPGRNTEAFF. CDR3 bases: TGTGCCAGCTCACCGGGGAGGAACACTGAAGCTTTCTTT.

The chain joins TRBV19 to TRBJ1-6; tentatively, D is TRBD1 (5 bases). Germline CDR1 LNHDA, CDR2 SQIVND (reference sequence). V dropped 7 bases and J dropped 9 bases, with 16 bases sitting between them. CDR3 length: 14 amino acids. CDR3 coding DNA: TGTGCCAGTACCGACTCACGGGGGGGTTCACCCCTCCACTTT. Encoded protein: CASTDSRGGSPLHF. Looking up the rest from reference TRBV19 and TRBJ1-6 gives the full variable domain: DGGITQSPKYLFRKEGQNVTLSCEQNLNHDAMYWYRQDPGQGLRLIYYSQIVNDFQKGDIAEGYSVSREKKESFPLTVTSAQKNPTAFYLCASTDSRGGSPLHFGNGTRLTVT.

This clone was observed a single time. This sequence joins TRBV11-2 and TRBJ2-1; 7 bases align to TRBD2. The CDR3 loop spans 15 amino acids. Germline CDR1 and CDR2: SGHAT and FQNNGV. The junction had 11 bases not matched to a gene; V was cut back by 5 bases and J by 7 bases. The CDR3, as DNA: TGTGCCAGCAGCCAACTAGCGTGGGTGGCGAATGAGCAGTTCTTC. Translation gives CASSQLAWVANEQFF.

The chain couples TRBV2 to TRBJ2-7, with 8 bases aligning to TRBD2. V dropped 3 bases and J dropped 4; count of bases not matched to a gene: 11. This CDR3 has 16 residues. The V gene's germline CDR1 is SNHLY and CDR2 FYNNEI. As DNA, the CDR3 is TGTGCCAGCAGTGACCCTGGAGAGCGGGAGAAATACGAGCAGTACTTC. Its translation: CASSDPGEREKYEQYF.

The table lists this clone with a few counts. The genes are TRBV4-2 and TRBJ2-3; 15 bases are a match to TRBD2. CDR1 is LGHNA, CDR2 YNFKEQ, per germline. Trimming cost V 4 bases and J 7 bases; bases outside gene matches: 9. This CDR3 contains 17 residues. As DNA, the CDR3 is TGTGCCAGCAGCCCCAGCGGACTAGCGGGAGGGCCACATACGCAGTATTTT. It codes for CASSPSGLAGGPHTQYF.

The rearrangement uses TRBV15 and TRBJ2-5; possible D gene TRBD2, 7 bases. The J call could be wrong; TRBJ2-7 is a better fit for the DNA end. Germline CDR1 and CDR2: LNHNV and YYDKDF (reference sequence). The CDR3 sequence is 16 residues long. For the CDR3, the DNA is TGTGCCACCAGCAGAGGGCGCGGGGGCAGCTCCTACGAGCAGTACTTC. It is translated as CATSRGRGGSSYEQYF.

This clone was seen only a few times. The CDR3 DNA sequence: TGTGCCAGCAGTGGACAGGGTCACTACGAGCAGTACTTC. Translation gives CASSGQGHYEQYF. J is TRBJ2-7 and V is TRBV6-1; 7 bases agree with TRBD1. Germline lookup yields CDR1 MNHNS and CDR2 SASEGT. With V trimmed by 4 bases and J by 3 bases, 3 bases remained unmatched. The CDR3 runs 13 residues.

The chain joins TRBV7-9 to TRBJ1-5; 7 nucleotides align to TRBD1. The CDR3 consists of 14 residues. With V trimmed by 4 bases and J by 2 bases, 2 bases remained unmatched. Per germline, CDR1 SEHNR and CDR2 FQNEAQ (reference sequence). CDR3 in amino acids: CASSYRGGNQPQHF. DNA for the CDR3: TGTGCCAGCAGCTACAGGGGAGGCAATCAGCCCCAGCATTTT.

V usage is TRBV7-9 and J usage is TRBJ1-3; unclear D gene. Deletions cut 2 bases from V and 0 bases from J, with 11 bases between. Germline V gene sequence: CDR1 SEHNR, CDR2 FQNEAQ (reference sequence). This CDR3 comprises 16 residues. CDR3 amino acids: CASSLHSDSSGNTIYF. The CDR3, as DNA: TGTGCCAGCAGCTTACACTCAGATTCCTCTGGAAACACCATATATTTT.

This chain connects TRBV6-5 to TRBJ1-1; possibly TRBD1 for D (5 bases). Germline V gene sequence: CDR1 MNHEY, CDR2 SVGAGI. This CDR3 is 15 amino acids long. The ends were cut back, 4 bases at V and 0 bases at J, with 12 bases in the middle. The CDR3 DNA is TGTGCCAGCAGTTGGACCCACAGGCTGAACACTGAAGCTTTCTTT. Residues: CASSWTHRLNTEAFF.

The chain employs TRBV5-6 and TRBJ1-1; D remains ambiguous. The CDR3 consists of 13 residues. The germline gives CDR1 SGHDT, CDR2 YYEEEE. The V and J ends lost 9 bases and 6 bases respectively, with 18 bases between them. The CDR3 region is CATSERRFAEAFF. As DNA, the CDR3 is TGTGCCACTTCTGAAAGGCGTTTTGCTGAAGCTTTCTTT.

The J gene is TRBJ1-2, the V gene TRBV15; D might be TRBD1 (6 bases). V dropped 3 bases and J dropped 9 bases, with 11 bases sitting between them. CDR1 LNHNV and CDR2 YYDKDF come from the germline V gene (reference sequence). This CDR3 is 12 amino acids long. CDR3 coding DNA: TGTGCCACCAGCAGGGACAGACGGAGCTACACCTTC. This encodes CATSRDRRSYTF.

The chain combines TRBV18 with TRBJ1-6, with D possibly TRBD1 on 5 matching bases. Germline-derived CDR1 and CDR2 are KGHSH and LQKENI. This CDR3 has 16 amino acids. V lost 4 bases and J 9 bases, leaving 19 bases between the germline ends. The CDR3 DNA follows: TGTGCCAGCTCACAACAGAGTGGTCAGGGAGGTTCACCCCTCCACTTT. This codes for CASSQQSGQGGSPLHF.